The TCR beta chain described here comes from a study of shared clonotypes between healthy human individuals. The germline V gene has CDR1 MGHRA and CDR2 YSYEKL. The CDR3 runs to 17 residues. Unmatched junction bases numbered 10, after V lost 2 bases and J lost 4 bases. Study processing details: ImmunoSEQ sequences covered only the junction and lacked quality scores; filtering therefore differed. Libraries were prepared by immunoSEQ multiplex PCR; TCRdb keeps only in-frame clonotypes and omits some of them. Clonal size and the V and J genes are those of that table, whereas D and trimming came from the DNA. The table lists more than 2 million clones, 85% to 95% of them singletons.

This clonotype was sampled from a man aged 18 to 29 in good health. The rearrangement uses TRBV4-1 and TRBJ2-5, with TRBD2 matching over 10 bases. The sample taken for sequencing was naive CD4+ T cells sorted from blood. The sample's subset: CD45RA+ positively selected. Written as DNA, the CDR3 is TGCGCCAGCAGCCAATACTCGACTAGCGGGCCTACAGAGACCCAGTACTTC. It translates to CASSQYSTSGPTETQYF.